This T cell receptor (beta chain) was recovered during a study of blood T cell repertoires in COVID-19. Study background: Material from acute and convalescent COVID-19 was sourced from the United States, Italy and Spain. PBMCs, B-cell-depleted T cells, or T cells were the source of the cDNA or gDNA that made up the material.

Sequencing was performed with immunoSEQ multiplex PCR; in TCRdb, only in-frame clones are kept and a portion is missing. The sample holds roughly 330,000 clones; about 87% are singletons and the top ten take about 4.7%. This receptor was identified in a man aged 25-45 years who had recovered from COVID-19. Sample: PBMCs or T cells enriched from blood (not recorded which).

DNA of the CDR3: TGTGCCAGTATGGCGGGCCATAGCAATCAGCCCCAGCATTTT. Protein product: CASMAGHSNQPQHF. The chain recombines TRBV19 with TRBJ1-5, with D unresolved. This CDR3 is 14 amino acids long. The germline V gene encodes CDR1 LNHDA and CDR2 SQIVND (reference sequence). The V end was cut by 7 bases, the J end by 0 bases, with 10 bases between. The complete variable domain, with remaining parts taken from reference TRBV19 and TRBJ1-5, reads DGGITQSPKYLFRKEGQNVTLSCEQNLNHDAMYWYRQDPGQGLRLIYYSQIVNDFQKGDIAEGYSVSREKKESFPLTVTSAQKNPTAFYLCASMAGHSNQPQHFGDGTRLSIL.